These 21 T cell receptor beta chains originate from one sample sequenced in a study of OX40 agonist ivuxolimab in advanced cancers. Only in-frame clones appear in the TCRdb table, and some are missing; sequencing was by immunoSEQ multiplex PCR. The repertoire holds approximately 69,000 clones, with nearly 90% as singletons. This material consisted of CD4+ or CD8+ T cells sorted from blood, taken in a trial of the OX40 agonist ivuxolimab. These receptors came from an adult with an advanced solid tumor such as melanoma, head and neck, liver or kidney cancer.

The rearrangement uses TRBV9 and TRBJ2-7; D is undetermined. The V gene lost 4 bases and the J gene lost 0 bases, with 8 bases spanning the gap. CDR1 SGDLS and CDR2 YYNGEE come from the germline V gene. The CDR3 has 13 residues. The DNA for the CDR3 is TGTGCCAGCAGCCCCGCTGACTCCTACGAGCAGTACTTC. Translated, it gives CASSPADSYEQYF.

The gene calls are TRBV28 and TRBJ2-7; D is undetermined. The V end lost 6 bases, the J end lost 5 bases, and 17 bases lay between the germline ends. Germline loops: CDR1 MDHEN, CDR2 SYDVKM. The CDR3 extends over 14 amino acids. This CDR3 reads CASSPPLRWHEQYF. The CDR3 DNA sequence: TGTGCCAGCAGCCCTCCCCTTCGGTGGCACGAGCAGTACTTC.

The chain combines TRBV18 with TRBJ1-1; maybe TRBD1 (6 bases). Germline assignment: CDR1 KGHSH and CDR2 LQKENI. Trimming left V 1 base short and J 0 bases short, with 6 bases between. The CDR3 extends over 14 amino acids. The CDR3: CASSPQGVNTEAFF. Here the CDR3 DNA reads TGTGCCAGCTCACCACAGGGGGTGAACACTGAAGCTTTCTTT.

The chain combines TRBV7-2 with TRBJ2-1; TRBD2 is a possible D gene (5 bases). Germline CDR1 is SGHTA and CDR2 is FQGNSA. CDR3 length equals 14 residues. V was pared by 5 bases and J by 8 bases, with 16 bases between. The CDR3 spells CASSPSGSRYEQFF. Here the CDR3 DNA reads TGTGCCAGCAGCCCCAGCGGCAGTCGCTATGAGCAGTTCTTC.

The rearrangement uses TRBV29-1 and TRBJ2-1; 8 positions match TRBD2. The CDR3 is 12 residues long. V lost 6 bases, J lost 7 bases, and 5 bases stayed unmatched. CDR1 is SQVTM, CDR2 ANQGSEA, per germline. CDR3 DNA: TGCAGCGTAGCGGGAGCGGGGAATGAGCAGTTCTTC. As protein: CSVAGAGNEQFF.

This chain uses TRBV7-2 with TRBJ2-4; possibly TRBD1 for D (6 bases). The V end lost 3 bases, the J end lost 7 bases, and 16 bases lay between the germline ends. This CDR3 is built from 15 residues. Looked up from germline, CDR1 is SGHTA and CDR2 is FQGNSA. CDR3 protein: CASSFGAGQSNIQYF. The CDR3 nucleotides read TGTGCCAGCAGCTTTGGAGCCGGACAGTCGAACATTCAGTACTTC.

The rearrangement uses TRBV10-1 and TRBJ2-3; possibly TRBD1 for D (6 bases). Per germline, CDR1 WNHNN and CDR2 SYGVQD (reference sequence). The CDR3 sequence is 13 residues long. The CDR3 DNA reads TGCGCGAACCGGGACATGCCCCTGGATGGGCAGTATTTT. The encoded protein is CANRDMPLDGQYF.

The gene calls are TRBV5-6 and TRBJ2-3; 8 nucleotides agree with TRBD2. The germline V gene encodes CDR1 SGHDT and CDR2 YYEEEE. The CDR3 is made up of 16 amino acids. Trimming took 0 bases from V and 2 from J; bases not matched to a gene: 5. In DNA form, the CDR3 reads TGTGCCAGCAGCTTGGGGGCCGGGAGGGTCACAGATACGCAGTATTTT. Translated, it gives CASSLGAGRVTDTQYF.

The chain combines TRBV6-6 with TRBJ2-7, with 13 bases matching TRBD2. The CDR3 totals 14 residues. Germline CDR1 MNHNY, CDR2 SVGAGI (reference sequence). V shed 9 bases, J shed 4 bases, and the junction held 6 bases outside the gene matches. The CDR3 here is CASRSTSGGYEQYF. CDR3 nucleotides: TGTGCCAGTCGATCGACTAGCGGGGGGTACGAGCAGTACTTC.

CDR3 protein: CASSSGLGLSGSLNEQFF. The CDR3 bases are TGTGCCAGCAGCTCGGGTCTCGGACTAAGCGGGAGTCTTAATGAGCAGTTCTTC. V and J are TRBV7-2 and TRBJ2-1, with 8 bases lining up with TRBD2. J was trimmed by 7 bases and V by 4 bases; bases with no gene match: 18. This CDR3 has 18 amino acids. Germline CDR1 is SGHTA and CDR2 is FQGNSA.

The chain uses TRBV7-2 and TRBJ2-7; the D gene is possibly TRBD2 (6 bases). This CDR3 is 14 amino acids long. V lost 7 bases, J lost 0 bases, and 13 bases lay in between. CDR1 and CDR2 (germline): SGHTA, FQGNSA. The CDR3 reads CASTQSSASYEQYF. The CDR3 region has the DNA TGTGCCAGCACCCAGTCTAGCGCCTCCTACGAGCAGTACTTC.

Written as DNA, the CDR3 is TGTGCCACCAGCCCCCGGACTCCTCGCACAGATACGCAGTATTTT. This codes for CATSPRTPRTDTQYF. The chain couples TRBV15 to TRBJ2-3; D perhaps matches TRBD2 (5 bases). CDR1 and CDR2 (germline): LNHNV, YYDKDF (reference sequence). This CDR3 has 15 residues. The V gene lost 5 bases and the J gene lost 1 base, with 13 bases spanning the gap.

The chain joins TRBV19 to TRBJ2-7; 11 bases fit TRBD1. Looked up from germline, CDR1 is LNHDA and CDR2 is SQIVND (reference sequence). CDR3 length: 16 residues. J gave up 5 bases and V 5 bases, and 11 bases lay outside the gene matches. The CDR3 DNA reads TGTGCCAGTAGTCCTCTCGGGACAGGGGGTGGGAACGAGCAGTACTTC. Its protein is CASSPLGTGGGNEQYF.

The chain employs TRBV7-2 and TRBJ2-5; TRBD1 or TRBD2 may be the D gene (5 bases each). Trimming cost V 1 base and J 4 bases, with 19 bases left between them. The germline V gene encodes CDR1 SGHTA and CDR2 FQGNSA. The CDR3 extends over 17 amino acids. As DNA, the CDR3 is TGTGCCAGCAGCTTAGACATCGGCCGAGGGGTGGGAGAGACCCAGTACTTC. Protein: CASSLDIGRGVGETQYF.

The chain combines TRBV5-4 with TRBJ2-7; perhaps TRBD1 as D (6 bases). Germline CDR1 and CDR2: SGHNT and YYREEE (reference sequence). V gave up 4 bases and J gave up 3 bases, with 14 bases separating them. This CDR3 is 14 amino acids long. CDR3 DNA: TGTGCCAGCAGCCCAGGGGCAGACCACTACGAGCAGTACTTC. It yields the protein CASSPGADHYEQYF.

CDR3 loop: CASSASSGRRLFF. CDR3 sequence (DNA): TGTGCCAGTAGTGCCTCCTCTGGGCGCCGACTGTTTTTT. The chain links TRBV19 to TRBJ1-4, with D unclear. Trimming shortened V by 5 bases and J by 13 bases, and 17 bases separated the two germline ends. This CDR3 is 13 amino acids long. Germline V lookup: CDR1 LNHDA, CDR2 SQIVND (reference sequence).

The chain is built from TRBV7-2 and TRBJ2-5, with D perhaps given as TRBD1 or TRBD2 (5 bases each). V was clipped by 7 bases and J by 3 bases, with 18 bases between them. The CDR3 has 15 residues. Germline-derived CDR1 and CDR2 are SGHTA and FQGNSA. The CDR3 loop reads CASKRGNGAEETQYF. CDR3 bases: TGTGCCAGCAAGCGAGGAAACGGGGCTGAAGAGACCCAGTACTTC.

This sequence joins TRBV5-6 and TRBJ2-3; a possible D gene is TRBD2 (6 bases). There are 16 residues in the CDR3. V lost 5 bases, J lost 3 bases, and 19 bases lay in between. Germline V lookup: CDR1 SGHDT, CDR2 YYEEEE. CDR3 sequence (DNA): TGTGCCAGCAGACAAACATTAGCGGCAGGGACAGATACGCAGTATTTT. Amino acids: CASRQTLAAGTDTQYF.

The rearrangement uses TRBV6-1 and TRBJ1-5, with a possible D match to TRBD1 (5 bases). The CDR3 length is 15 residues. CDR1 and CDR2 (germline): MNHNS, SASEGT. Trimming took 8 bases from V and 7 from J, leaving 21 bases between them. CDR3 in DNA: TGTGCCAGCGAAGTGGTGGGAGGGGTGGGCCAGCCCCAGCATTTT. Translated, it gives CASEVVGGVGQPQHF.

CDR3 residues: CASSPPLPGAYNEQFF. The DNA of the CDR3 is TGTGCCAGCTCACCACCCTTACCCGGGGCCTACAATGAGCAGTTCTTC. The chain couples TRBV18 to TRBJ2-1; D is possibly TRBD2 (5 bases). The CDR3 loop spans 16 amino acids. The V gene lost 0 bases and the J gene lost 2 bases, with 11 bases spanning the gap. Looked up from germline, CDR1 is KGHSH and CDR2 is LQKENI.

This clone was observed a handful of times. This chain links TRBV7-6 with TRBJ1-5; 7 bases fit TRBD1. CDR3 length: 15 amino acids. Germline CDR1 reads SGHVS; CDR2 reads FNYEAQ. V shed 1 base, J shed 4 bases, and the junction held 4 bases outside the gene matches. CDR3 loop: CASSLVAGGNQPQHF. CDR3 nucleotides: TGTGCCAGCAGCTTAGTTGCAGGGGGTAATCAGCCCCAGCATTTT.